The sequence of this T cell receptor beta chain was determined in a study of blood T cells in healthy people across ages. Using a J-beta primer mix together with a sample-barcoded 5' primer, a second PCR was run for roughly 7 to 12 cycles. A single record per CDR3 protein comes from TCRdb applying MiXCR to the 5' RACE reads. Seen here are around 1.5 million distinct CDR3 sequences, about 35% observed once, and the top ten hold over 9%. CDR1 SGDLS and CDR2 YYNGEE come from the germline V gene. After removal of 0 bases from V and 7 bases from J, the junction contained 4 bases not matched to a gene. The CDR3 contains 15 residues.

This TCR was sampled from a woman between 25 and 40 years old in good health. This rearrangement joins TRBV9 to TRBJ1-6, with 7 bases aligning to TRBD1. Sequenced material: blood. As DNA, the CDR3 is TGTGCCAGCAGCGTAGCGTCAGGGGGGAATTCACCCCTCCACTTT. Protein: CASSVASGGNSPLHF.